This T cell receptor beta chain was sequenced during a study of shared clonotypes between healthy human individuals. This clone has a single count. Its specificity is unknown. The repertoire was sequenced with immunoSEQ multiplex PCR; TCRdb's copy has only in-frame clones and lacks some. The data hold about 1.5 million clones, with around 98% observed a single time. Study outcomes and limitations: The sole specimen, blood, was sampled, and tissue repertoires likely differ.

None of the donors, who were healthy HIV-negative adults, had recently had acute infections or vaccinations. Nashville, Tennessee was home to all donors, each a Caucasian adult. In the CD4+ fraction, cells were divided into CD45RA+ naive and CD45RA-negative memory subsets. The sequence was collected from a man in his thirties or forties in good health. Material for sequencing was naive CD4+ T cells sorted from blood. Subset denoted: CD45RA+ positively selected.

DNA for the CDR3: TGTGCCAGCAGCTATCGTCCGGTTGAAAAACTGTTTTTT. The encoded protein is CASSYRPVEKLFF. The J gene is TRBJ1-4, the V gene TRBV7-2; no firm D call. Germline values: CDR1 SGHTA, CDR2 FQGNSA. Trimming cost V 4 bases and J 7 bases, with 10 bases left between them. The CDR3 covers 13 residues.